These 13 T cell receptor beta chains came from one sample sequenced in a study of T cells in tumors after PD-1 blockade. The method was immunoSEQ multiplex PCR; TCRdb's version includes in-frame clones alone and lacks a portion of them. The table lists 10,000 to 15,000 clones, 63% of them singletons, with approximately 24% in the top ten. This material consisted of tumor tissue, taken before anti-PD-1 treatment. The receptors here all came from a human donor with cutaneous squamous cell carcinoma.

The rearrangement uses TRBV7-8 and TRBJ2-1; 7 nucleotides agree with TRBD2. J lost 5 bases, V lost 1 base, and 2 bases had no gene match. Germline V gives CDR1 SGHVS, CDR2 FQNEAQ. The CDR3 loop spans 14 amino acids. The DNA for the CDR3 is TGTGCCAGCAGCTTAGGGGACTACAACAATGAGCAGTTCTTC. Translated: CASSLGDYNNEQFF.

This clone has a handful of counts. The CDR3 DNA reads TGTGCCAGCAGTTATAACGGGGGCGGGAGCACTGAAGCTTTCTTT. It specifies CASSYNGGGSTEAFF. This rearrangement joins TRBV6-2 or TRBV6-3 to TRBJ1-1, with D tentatively TRBD1 (6 bases). This CDR3 has 15 amino acids. Trimming took 3 bases from V and 4 from J, leaving 15 bases between them. The germline CDR1 and CDR2 sequences are MNHEY and SVGEGT.

This clone was seen more than once but under ten times. V usage is TRBV30 and J usage is TRBJ1-2, with TRBD1 matching over 7 bases. This CDR3 spans 12 amino acids. The germline V gene encodes CDR1 GTSNPN and CDR2 SVGIG (reference sequence). The V gene end was trimmed by 2 bases and the J gene end by 6 bases; junction bases not matched to a gene: 3. The CDR3 loop reads CAWSRQGHGYTF. The CDR3, as DNA: TGTGCCTGGAGTCGACAGGGCCATGGCTACACCTTC.

This chain uses TRBV11-3 with TRBJ1-3; the D is unclear. CDR3 length: 13 residues. CDR1 is SGHNT and CDR2 is YENEEA in the germline V gene. The V and J ends lost 7 bases and 0 bases respectively, with 7 bases between them. CDR3 bases: TGTGCCAGCAACCCGAGCTCTGGAAACACCATATATTTT. This encodes CASNPSSGNTIYF.

The chain links TRBV27 to TRBJ2-4; 7 bases map to TRBD2. Trimming cost V 6 bases and J 4 bases; bases outside gene matches: 9. The CDR3 extends over 15 amino acids. The germline V gene has CDR1 MNHEY and CDR2 SMNVEV (reference sequence). Here the CDR3 DNA reads TGTGCCAGCAGCCACACTGGGACTATAAAAAACATTCAGTACTTC. As protein: CASSHTGTIKNIQYF.

The chain combines TRBV5-6 with TRBJ2-5; TRBD2 matches 11 bases. The V and J ends lost 3 bases and 2 bases, in that order; junction bases with no gene match: 6. Germline V gives CDR1 SGHDT, CDR2 YYEEEE. The CDR3 is 16 residues long. CDR3 sequence (DNA): TGTGCCAGCAGCTGGTCCGGGACTAGCGGACAAGAGACCCAGTACTTC. Translation gives CASSWSGTSGQETQYF.

This clone has only a few counts. The same CDR3 can be traced to other DNA sequences in this sample. The chain uses TRBV7-3 and TRBJ2-5; D is tentatively TRBD1 or TRBD2 (6 bases each). This CDR3 spans 14 amino acids. Between the trimmed V and J ends, which lost 6 bases and 5 bases, there was a span of 16 bases. Germline V CDR1 and CDR2: SGHTA, FQGTGA. The CDR3 DNA reads as TGTGCCAGCAGTATGCATGGAGGGGGGGAGACCCAGTACTTC. This encodes CASSMHGGGETQYF.

V is TRBV11-3 and J is TRBJ2-7, with 7 bases that match TRBD1. Germline CDR1 is SGHNT and CDR2 is YENEEA. The length of the CDR3 is 15 residues. Trimming removed 5 bases from V and 0 bases from J; junction bases left unmatched: 7. The CDR3 nucleotides read TGTGCCAGCAGCCAAGACAGGGCCAGCTCCTACGAGCAGTACTTC. Translation gives CASSQDRASSYEQYF.

The V gene is TRBV28, the J gene TRBJ2-7, with 7 nucleotides matching TRBD1. Germline V gene lookup returns CDR1 MDHEN and CDR2 SYDVKM. This CDR3 comprises 14 residues. V was pared by 5 bases and J by 6 bases, with 10 bases of the junction left unmatched. The CDR3 DNA follows: TGTGCCAGCAGTGGGACAGATACCTTTGGCGAGCAGTACTTC. Protein: CASSGTDTFGEQYF.

The V and J genes are TRBV7-2 and TRBJ1-6; TRBD1 might be the D (5 bases). Germline-derived CDR1 and CDR2 are SGHTA and FQGNSA. The length of the CDR3 is 14 residues. Deletions cut 1 base from V and 7 bases from J, with 8 bases between. The CDR3 reads CASSLETENSPLHF. The CDR3 DNA follows: TGTGCCAGCAGCTTAGAGACAGAAAATTCACCCCTCCACTTT.

This sequence joins TRBV11-2 and TRBJ2-3, with D possibly being TRBD1 (6 bases). CDR1 and CDR2 (germline): SGHAT, FQNNGV. The CDR3 spans 15 residues. V was trimmed by 0 bases and J by 0 bases, leaving 7 bases between them. CDR3: CASSLDQGSTDTQYF. CDR3 sequence (DNA): TGTGCCAGCAGCTTAGATCAGGGGAGCACAGATACGCAGTATTTT.

V usage is TRBV19 and J usage is TRBJ1-2; 10 positions match TRBD1. CDR1 is LNHDA and CDR2 is SQIVND in the germline V gene (reference sequence). The CDR3 extends over 14 amino acids. Trimming removed 5 bases from V and 6 bases from J; junction bases left unmatched: 6. CDR3 residues: CASSSGDRGDGYTF. The CDR3 DNA reads TGTGCCAGTAGTTCCGGGGACAGGGGAGATGGCTACACCTTC.

This chain joins TRBV4-1 and TRBJ2-7, with D uncertain. Trimming removed 0 bases from V and 0 bases from J, with 6 bases in between. Germline V gives CDR1 MGHRA, CDR2 YSYEKL. The CDR3 runs to 14 residues. The CDR3 DNA follows: TGCGCCAGCAGCCAAGATCAGTCCTCCTACGAGCAGTACTTC. Translating gives CASSQDQSSYEQYF.